This T cell receptor beta chain stems from a study of regulatory T cells in long-lasting Graves disease. On the study more broadly: A definition of persistent Graves' disease required over 5 years of antithyroid drugs plus positive TSH receptor antibodies. Whole-study findings and limits: Among the persistent patients, about 3,000 public clonotypes were shared, more than the 850 to 1,000 shared among new patients. TRBV28 was favored in persistent disease, as were TRBJ1-2 and TRBJ2-5.

For TCR beta, libraries came from iRepertoire HTBI primers and Arm-PCR of CDR3 regions. In TCRdb, the multiplex PCR reads were re-called with MiXCR into one record per CDR3 protein. Of under 500,000 distinct CDR3 sequences detected, less than 25% appear once; the ten largest clones hold about 20%. Comment on this clonotype: Its specificity is not known.

Losses at the gene ends were 5 bases for V and 5 bases for J; bases not matched to a gene: 11. The CDR3 covers 15 residues. CDR1 is LGHDT, CDR2 YNNKEL, per germline (reference sequence). Time point noted: persistent/refractory GD, antithyroid drugs over 5 years with positive TRAb. There was RNA extracted from PBMCs, and the TCR library was made from it. By American Thyroid Association guidelines, Graves' disease was diagnosed in the cohort. The sample consisted of peripheral blood mononuclear cells (PBMCs), taken when the disease was refractory, from a patient treated with antithyroid drugs. The receptor's source is a female donor with Graves disease. The V gene is TRBV3-1, the J gene TRBJ1-1, with 7 bases fitting TRBD1. CDR3 in amino acids: CASSNPQGRGTEAFF. The CDR3 DNA reads as TGTGCCAGCAGCAACCCACAGGGGCGAGGTACTGAAGCTTTCTTT.